This T cell receptor (beta chain) derives from a study of blood T cell repertoires in COVID-19. Study information: Sources were T cells, B-cell-depleted T cells, or PBMCs; the material itself was cDNA or gDNA.

From germline, CDR1 is SGHRS and CDR2 YFSETQ. This CDR3 spans 14 amino acids. The V end lost 3 bases, the J end lost 4 bases, and 13 bases lay between the germline ends. The table lists this clone with a count of one. Enrollees, about 18 to 89 years old, lived in 24 US areas. Assignments of participants to cohorts depended upon their own reported clinical history. Per the study methods: Estimated nucleated cell counts came from reference gene primer amplification. TCRdb's table, derived via immunoSEQ multiplex PCR, lists solely in-frame clones and lacks some. V and J calls and clone size are given by that table; D and trimming were obtained from the DNA. This table holds approximately 250,000 clones, approximately 90% found once.

This sequence was found in a man aged 40-49 years who had been exposed to COVID-19. This sequence joins TRBV5-1 and TRBJ2-5; D gene ambiguous. The sequenced material came from PBMCs or T cells enriched from blood (not recorded which). In DNA, the CDR3 is TGCGCCAGCAGCTCGAACCTAGGCGGAGAGACCCAGTACTTC. It specifies CASSSNLGGETQYF.